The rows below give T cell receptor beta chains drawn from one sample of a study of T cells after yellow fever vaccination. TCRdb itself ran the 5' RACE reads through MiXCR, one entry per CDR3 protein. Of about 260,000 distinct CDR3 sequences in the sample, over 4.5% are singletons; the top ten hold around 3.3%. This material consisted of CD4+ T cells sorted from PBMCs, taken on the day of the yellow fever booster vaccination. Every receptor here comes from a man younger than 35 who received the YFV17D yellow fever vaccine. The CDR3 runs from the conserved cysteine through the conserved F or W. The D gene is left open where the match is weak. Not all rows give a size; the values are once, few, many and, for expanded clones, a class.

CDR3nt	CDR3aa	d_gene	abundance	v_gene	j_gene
TGTGCCAGCAGCCAAGTTAGTACGAAACACGACGGCTACACCTTC	CASSQVSTKHDGYTF	-	few	TRBV3-2	TRBJ1-2
TGTGCCAGCAGTGAACGACAGGACCGGCCTCGTGAGCAGTACTTC	CASSERQDRPREQYF	-	-	TRBV6-1	TRBJ2-7
TGCGCCAGCAGCTTGAACAGGGGAAACTATGGCTACACCTTC	CASSLNRGNYGYTF	TRBD1	-	TRBV5-1	TRBJ1-2
TGTGCCACCAGGGACGGGACAGGGGGCATTGAGCAGTTCTTC	CATRDGTGGIEQFF	TRBD1	once	TRBV15	TRBJ2-1
TGTGCCACCAGCAGATACCTATCGACTAGCGACCAAGAGACCCAGTACTTC	CATSRYLSTSDQETQYF	TRBD2	few	TRBV15	TRBJ2-5
TGCAGTGCTAGAGATTACCTGGGACAGGGGAGGGGTCACTACGAGCAGTACTTC	CSARDYLGQGRGHYEQYF	TRBD1	-	TRBV20-1	TRBJ2-7
TGTGCCAGTACAGGGGGCCTAAGCACAGATACGCAGTATTTT	CASTGGLSTDTQYF	TRBD1	few	TRBV12-3/TRBV12-4	TRBJ2-3
TGTGCGTCTGGGGGATCCGGGACAGGGTCTATAGATACGCAGTATTTT	CASGGSGTGSIDTQYF	TRBD1	few	TRBV5-4	TRBJ2-3
TGCAGTGCCCTGAGTTCAGGGCGTGGGGAGACCCAGTACTTC	CSALSSGRGETQYF	-	few	TRBV20-1	TRBJ2-5
TGTGCCAGCAGCTCCGGACAGCTCCCGGAGACCCAGTACTTC	CASSSGQLPETQYF	-	many	TRBV7-2	TRBJ2-5
TGTGCCAGCACACAGGGGGGCCTAGAGACCCAGTACTTC	CASTQGGLETQYF	TRBD1	few	TRBV12-3/TRBV12-4	TRBJ2-5
TGTGCCAGCAGTTTCCGGGACCTCGGCAATCAGCCCCAGCATTTT	CASSFRDLGNQPQHF	-	few	TRBV12-3/TRBV12-4	TRBJ1-5
TGTGCCAGCAGCCAAACAACTAGCGGGGGGTACGAGCAGTACTTC	CASSQTTSGGYEQYF	TRBD2	few	TRBV5-5	TRBJ2-7
TGTGCCAGCACCGTCGGGGGCAGTTCACCCCTCCACTTT	CASTVGGSSPLHF	-	few	TRBV9	TRBJ1-6
TGTGCCAGCAGTTTAATGGCAGGGCAATCACCCCTCCACTTT	CASSLMAGQSPLHF	-	-	TRBV12-3/TRBV12-4	TRBJ1-6
TGTGCCAGCAGTGGGACCGGTACCAAAAACATTCAGTACTTC	CASSGTGTKNIQYF	-	few	TRBV6-2/TRBV6-3	TRBJ2-4
TGTGCCAGCCGGGGGGAAACCCATAGCTATGGCTACACCTTC	CASRGETHSYGYTF	-	-	TRBV2	TRBJ1-2
TGTGCCAGCAGCCAAGGGTCTGAAAACATTCAGTACTTC	CASSQGSENIQYF	-	many	TRBV4-2	TRBJ2-4
TGCGCCAGCAGCCTACAGGGAGGAACGAACACCGGGGAGCTGTTTTTT	CASSLQGGTNTGELFF	-	many	TRBV5-1	TRBJ2-2
TGCGCCAGCAGCCAAGTAGTAGCGGGGAGCTACGAGCAGTACTTC	CASSQVVAGSYEQYF	TRBD2	few	TRBV4-3	TRBJ2-7
TGCGCCAGCAGCTTGGGTCAGTCTGAAAAACTGTTTTTT	CASSLGQSEKLFF	-	-	TRBV5-1	TRBJ1-4
TGTGCCAGCAGCCTGGTCGAGCTGGGCGGTGAGCAGTTCTTC	CASSLVELGGEQFF	-	-	TRBV5-4	TRBJ2-1
TGTGCCAGCAACAGGGTTGCGAACACTGAAGCTTTCTTT	CASNRVANTEAFF	-	-	TRBV27	TRBJ1-1
TGCGCCAGCAGCTTGATTGGTTCGATAAACATTCAGTACTTC	CASSLIGSINIQYF	-	-	TRBV5-1	TRBJ2-4
TGCAGTGCTAGAGGGTCGTGGGATACGCAGTATTTT	CSARGSWDTQYF	-	many	TRBV20-1	TRBJ2-3
TGCAGTGCTAGGAAGGACAGGGAAGATAAGACCCAGTACTTC	CSARKDREDKTQYF	TRBD1	-	TRBV20-1	TRBJ2-5
TGTGCCACCAGCAGTTTAGCGGATGATTACAATGAGCAGTTCTTC	CATSSLADDYNEQFF	-	few	TRBV15	TRBJ2-1
TGTGCCAGCAGCTTAGCAGGGGGGGACGAGCAGTACTTC	CASSLAGGDEQYF	-	many	TRBV7-9	TRBJ2-7
TGCAGTGCTAGTAGGACAAAGACCTACGAGCAGTACTTC	CSASRTKTYEQYF	-	few	TRBV20-1	TRBJ2-7
TGTGCCAGCAGCTCCACTAGCGGGGGCTACAATGAGCAGTTCTTC	CASSSTSGGYNEQFF	TRBD2	many	TRBV7-3	TRBJ2-1
TGTGCCAGTAGCTCGGGACTCTACTACAATGAGCAGTTCTTC	CASSSGLYYNEQFF	-	many	TRBV19	TRBJ2-1
TGTGCCAGCAGCCCAAAAGCGGGTGAGCAGTTCTTC	CASSPKAGEQFF	-	few	TRBV7-2	TRBJ2-1
TGTGCCAGCAGTTACTCCGGGCGGACGACCCGCACAGATACGCAGTATTTT	CASSYSGRTTRTDTQYF	-	-	TRBV6-5	TRBJ2-3
TGTGCCAGCAGTTTGACAGGGGGGAATCAGCCCCAGCATTTT	CASSLTGGNQPQHF	TRBD1	many	TRBV12-3/TRBV12-4	TRBJ1-5
TGCGCCAGCAGCCACCCCCTACTAGGGGAGACCCAGTACTTC	CASSHPLLGETQYF	-	many	TRBV5-1	TRBJ2-5
TGTGCCATCAGTGACCCGGGACAGGGGAGCAATCAGCCCCAGCATTTT	CAISDPGQGSNQPQHF	TRBD1	many	TRBV10-3	TRBJ1-5
TGTGCCAGCAGCGACCCTAAAGCGGGGGTCGCAGATACGCAGTATTTT	CASSDPKAGVADTQYF	TRBD2	few	TRBV7-3	TRBJ2-3
TGTGCCACGGGGCAGGGGGTACGGAATCAGCCCCAGCATTTT	CATGQGVRNQPQHF	TRBD1	few	TRBV10-3	TRBJ1-5
TGTGCCATCAGTGAGTCAATAGGTCAGCCCCAGCATTTT	CAISESIGQPQHF	-	many	TRBV10-3	TRBJ1-5
TGTGCCAGCAGTTTATCGGACACTGAAGCTTTCTTT	CASSLSDTEAFF	-	many	TRBV12-3/TRBV12-4	TRBJ1-1
TGTGCCAGCAGTTTTAGCGGGAGGGGTATCAATCAGCCCCAGCATTTT	CASSFSGRGINQPQHF	-	many	TRBV28	TRBJ1-5
TGTGCCAGCAGCTTGTCCCAGGGATACACAGATACGCAGTATTTT	CASSLSQGYTDTQYF	-	-	TRBV11-2	TRBJ2-3
TGTGCCAGCAAATACGTCGGGCAGATTTTTACAGATACGCAGTATTTT	CASKYVGQIFTDTQYF	-	few	TRBV6-1	TRBJ2-3
TGTGCCAGCAGTTACAGGGCAGCCTACGAGCAGTACTTC	CASSYRAAYEQYF	-	many	TRBV6-6	TRBJ2-7
TGTGCCACCAGCAGAGGGGGAGGGTACAACACCGGGGAGCTGTTTTTT	CATSRGGGYNTGELFF	TRBD2	few	TRBV15	TRBJ2-2
TGTGCCAGCAGGTTCCCTTCCGGGCGGGGGAGCACAGATACGCAGTATTTT	CASRFPSGRGSTDTQYF	TRBD2	-	TRBV7-2	TRBJ2-3
TGCAGTGCCCCCCGGGCGGGGGAGCAAGAGACCCAGTACTTC	CSAPRAGEQETQYF	TRBD2	-	TRBV20-1	TRBJ2-5
TGTGCCAGTAGTGTGACAGGGAACTCCAATGAGCAGTTCTTC	CASSVTGNSNEQFF	TRBD1	few	TRBV19	TRBJ2-1
TGTGCCAGCAGCCACCGGAGGGGGGCCTTCACAGATACGCAGTATTTT	CASSHRRGAFTDTQYF	-	-	TRBV3-1	TRBJ2-3
TGTGCCAGCAGCTTGGTTCACAGCCCTATTGAAGCTTTCTTT	CASSLVHSPIEAFF	-	-	TRBV5-6	TRBJ1-1
TGCGCCAGCAGCTTGGTTGTTAGGGGCAATGAGCAGTTCTTC	CASSLVVRGNEQFF	-	many	TRBV5-1	TRBJ2-1
TGTGCCAGCAGTCCCCCAGGGGTTACTGGAAACACCATATATTTT	CASSPPGVTGNTIYF	-	few	TRBV12-3/TRBV12-4	TRBJ1-3
TGCGCCAGCAGCTTGATTCCGATCTCTGGAAACACCATATATTTT	CASSLIPISGNTIYF	-	few	TRBV5-1	TRBJ1-3
TGTGCCAGCAAGACTAGCGGGCGAGAGACCCAGTACTTC	CASKTSGRETQYF	TRBD2	many	TRBV6-5	TRBJ2-5
TGTGCCAGCAGCTCGTTGACAGCCGCGAACACCGGGGAGCTGTTTTTT	CASSSLTAANTGELFF	-	few	TRBV7-2	TRBJ2-2
TGTGCCAGCAGCCGAGGGGACAGGGGAAACACCATATATTTT	CASSRGDRGNTIYF	TRBD1	-	TRBV3-1	TRBJ1-3
TGTGCCAGCAGCCGGACCGGGACAGGGGGTGGGGAGCTGTTTTTT	CASSRTGTGGGELFF	TRBD1	few	TRBV7-2	TRBJ2-2